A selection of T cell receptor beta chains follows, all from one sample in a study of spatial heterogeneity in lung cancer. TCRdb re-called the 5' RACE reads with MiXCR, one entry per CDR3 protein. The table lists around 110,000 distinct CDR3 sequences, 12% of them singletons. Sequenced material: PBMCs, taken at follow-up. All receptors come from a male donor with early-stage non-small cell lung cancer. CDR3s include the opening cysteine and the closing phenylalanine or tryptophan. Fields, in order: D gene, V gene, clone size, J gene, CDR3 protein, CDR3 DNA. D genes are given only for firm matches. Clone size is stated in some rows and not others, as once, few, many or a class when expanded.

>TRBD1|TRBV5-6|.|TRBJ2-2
CASSLDRGEAGELFF
TGTGCCAGCAGCTTAGACAGGGGAGAGGCCGGGGAGCTGTTTTTT
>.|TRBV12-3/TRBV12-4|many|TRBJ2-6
CASSTPPSSGANVLTF
TGTGCCAGCAGTACCCCCCCCAGCTCTGGGGCCAACGTCCTGACTTTC
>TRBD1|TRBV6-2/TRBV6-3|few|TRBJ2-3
CASSSYLTGGPYTDTQYF
TGTGCCAGCAGTTCCTACTTGACAGGGGGCCCGTACACAGATACGCAGTATTTT
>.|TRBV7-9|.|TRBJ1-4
CASSLDRGTTNEKLFF
TGTGCCAGCAGCTTAGACCGGGGTACAACTAATGAAAAACTGTTTTTT
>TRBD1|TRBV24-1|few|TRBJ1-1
CATSDPGGREAFF
TGTGCCACCAGTGATCCAGGGGGCCGGGAAGCTTTCTTT
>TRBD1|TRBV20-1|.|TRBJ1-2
CSARGKDRGYGYTF
TGCAGTGCTAGAGGCAAGGACAGGGGTTATGGCTACACCTTC
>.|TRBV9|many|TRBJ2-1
CASSAARRIRSSNEQFF
TGTGCCAGCAGCGCAGCTCGCCGCATTAGGTCGAGCAATGAGCAGTTCTTC
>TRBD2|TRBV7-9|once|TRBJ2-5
CASSLTVVLAEETQYF
TGTGCCAGCAGCTTGACAGTGGTACTAGCGGAAGAGACCCAGTACTTC
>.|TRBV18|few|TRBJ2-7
CASSPSPQGLYEQYF
TGTGCCAGCTCACCAAGCCCGCAGGGTTTATACGAGCAGTACTTC
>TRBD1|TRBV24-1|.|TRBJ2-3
CATNSDGTGSNTQYF
TGTGCCACCAACTCTGATGGGACAGGCTCAAATACGCAGTATTTT
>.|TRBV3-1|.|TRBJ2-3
CASSLQGPKGTDTQYF
TGTGCCAGCAGCCTACAGGGTCCCAAGGGCACAGATACGCAGTATTTT
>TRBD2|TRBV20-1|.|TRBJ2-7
CSARDRSRDYPGEQYF
TGCAGTGCTAGAGATAGGAGCAGGGACTACCCGGGGGAGCAGTACTTC
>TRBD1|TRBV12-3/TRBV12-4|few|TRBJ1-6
CASSWGTGWNSPLHF
TGTGCCAGCAGTTGGGGGACAGGGTGGAATTCACCCCTCCACTTT
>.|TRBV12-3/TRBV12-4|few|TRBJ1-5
CASSSLDQPQHF
TGTGCCAGCAGTTCCTTGGATCAGCCCCAGCATTTT
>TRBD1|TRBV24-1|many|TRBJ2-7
CATSDPLTGNEQYF
TGTGCCACCAGTGACCCCTTGACAGGGAACGAGCAGTACTTC
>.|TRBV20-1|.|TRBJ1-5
CSALAGATYSNQPQHF
TGCAGTGCTCTGGCAGGGGCCACATATAGCAATCAGCCCCAGCATTTT
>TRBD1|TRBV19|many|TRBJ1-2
CASSITGGVDYTF
TGTGCCAGTAGTATAACAGGGGGAGTTGACTACACCTTC
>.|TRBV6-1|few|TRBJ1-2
CASSEAPTGPDGYTF
TGTGCCAGCAGTGAAGCCCCAACAGGGCCGGATGGCTACACCTTC
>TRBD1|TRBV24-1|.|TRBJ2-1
CATSNRGRIYNEQFF
TGTGCCACCAGCAACAGGGGTCGGATCTACAATGAGCAGTTCTTC
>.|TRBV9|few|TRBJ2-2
CASKRGTNTGELFF
TGTGCCAGCAAAAGAGGGACGAACACCGGGGAGCTGTTTTTT
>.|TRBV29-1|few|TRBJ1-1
CSVSRRSDTEAFF
TGCAGCGTCAGCAGGAGAAGCGACACTGAAGCTTTCTTT
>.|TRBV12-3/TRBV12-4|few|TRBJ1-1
CASSLEVTEAFF
TGTGCCAGCAGTTTAGAGGTCACTGAAGCTTTCTTT
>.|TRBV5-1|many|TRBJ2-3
CASSLAIADTQYF
TGCGCCAGCAGCTTGGCTATTGCAGATACGCAGTATTTT
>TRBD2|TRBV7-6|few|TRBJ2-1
CASSLVDSGGTYNEQFF
TGTGCCAGCAGCTTAGTGGATAGCGGGGGAACCTACAATGAGCAGTTCTTC
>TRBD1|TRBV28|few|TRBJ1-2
CASSLIFGTGGGYTF
TGTGCCAGCAGTTTGATCTTCGGGACAGGGGGTGGCTACACCTTC
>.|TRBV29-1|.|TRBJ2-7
CSVARREGYEQYF
TGCAGCGTTGCCCGCAGGGAAGGCTACGAGCAGTACTTC
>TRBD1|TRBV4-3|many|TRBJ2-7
CASSQETGTYEQYF
TGCGCCAGCAGCCAAGAGACAGGGACCTACGAGCAGTACTTC
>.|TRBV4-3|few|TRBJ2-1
CASSPNRERNYNEQFF
TGCGCCAGCAGCCCTAACAGAGAAAGAAACTACAATGAGCAGTTCTTC
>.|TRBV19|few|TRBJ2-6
CASRSKAEGSGANVLTF
TGTGCCAGTAGATCGAAAGCTGAGGGGTCGGGGGCCAACGTCCTGACTTTC
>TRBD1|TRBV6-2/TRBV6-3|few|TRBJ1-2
CASSYSRGDYGYTF
TGTGCCAGCAGTTACTCCAGGGGGGACTATGGCTACACCTTC
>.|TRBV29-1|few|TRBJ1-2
CSVGHSGGANYGYTF
TGCAGCGTTGGCCATTCGGGAGGGGCTAACTATGGCTACACCTTC
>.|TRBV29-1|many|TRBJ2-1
CSVAPSDEQFF
TGCAGCGTTGCCCCTTCCGATGAGCAGTTCTTC
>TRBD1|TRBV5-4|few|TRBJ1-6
CASSPSPGTGKGSPLHF
TGTGCCAGCAGCCCTAGTCCCGGGACAGGGAAGGGTTCACCCCTCCACTTT
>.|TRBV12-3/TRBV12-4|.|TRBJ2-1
CASSLDRNEQFF
TGTGCCAGCAGTCTCGACAGGAATGAGCAGTTCTTC
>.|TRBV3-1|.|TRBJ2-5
CASSQRWAGQKETQYF
TGTGCCAGCAGCCAAAGATGGGCCGGACAGAAAGAGACCCAGTACTTC
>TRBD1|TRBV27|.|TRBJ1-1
CASSAQFGTGGKTEAFF
TGTGCCAGCAGTGCGCAGTTCGGGACAGGGGGTAAAACTGAAGCTTTCTTT